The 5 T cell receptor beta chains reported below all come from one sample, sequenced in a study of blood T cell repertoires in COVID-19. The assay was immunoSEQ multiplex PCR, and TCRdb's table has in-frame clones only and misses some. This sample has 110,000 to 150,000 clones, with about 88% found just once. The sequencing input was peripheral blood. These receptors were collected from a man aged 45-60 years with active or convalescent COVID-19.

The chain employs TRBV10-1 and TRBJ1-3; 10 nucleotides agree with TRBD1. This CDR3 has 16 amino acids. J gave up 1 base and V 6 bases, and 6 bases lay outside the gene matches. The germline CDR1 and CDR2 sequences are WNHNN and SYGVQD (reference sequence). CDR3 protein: CASRSRDRGSGNTIYF. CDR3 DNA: TGCGCCAGCAGGTCCCGGGACAGGGGATCTGGAAACACCATATATTTT.

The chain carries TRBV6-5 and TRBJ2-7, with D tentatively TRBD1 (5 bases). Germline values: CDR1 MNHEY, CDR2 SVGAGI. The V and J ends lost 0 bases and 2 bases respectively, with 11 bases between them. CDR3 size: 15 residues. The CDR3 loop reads CASSYSGRAAYEQYF. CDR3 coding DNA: TGTGCCAGCAGTTACTCGGGCAGGGCCGCCTACGAGCAGTACTTC.

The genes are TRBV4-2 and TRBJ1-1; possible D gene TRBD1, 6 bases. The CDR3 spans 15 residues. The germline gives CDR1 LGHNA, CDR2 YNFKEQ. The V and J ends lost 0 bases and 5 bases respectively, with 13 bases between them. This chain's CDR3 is CASSQERGIRTEAFF. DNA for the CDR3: TGTGCCAGCAGCCAAGAGAGGGGGATTAGGACTGAAGCTTTCTTT.

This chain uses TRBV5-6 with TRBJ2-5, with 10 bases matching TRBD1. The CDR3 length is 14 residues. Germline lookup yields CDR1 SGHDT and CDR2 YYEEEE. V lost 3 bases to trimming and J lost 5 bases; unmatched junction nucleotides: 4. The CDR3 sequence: CASSWGQGRETQYF. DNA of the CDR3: TGTGCCAGCAGCTGGGGACAGGGGAGGGAGACCCAGTACTTC. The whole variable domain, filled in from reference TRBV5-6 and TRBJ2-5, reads DAGVTQSPTHLIKTRGQQVTLRCSPKSGHDTVSWYQQALGQGPQFIFQYYEEEERQRGNFPDRFSGHQFPNYSSELNVNALLLGDSALYLCASSWGQGRETQYFGPGTRLLVL.

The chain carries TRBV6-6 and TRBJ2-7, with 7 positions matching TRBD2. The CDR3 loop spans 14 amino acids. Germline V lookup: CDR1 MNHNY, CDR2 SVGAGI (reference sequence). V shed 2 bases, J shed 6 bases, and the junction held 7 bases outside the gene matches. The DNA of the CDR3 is TGTGCCAGCAGTTACACCGGGGGGTTCCCCGAGCAGTACTTC. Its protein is CASSYTGGFPEQYF.